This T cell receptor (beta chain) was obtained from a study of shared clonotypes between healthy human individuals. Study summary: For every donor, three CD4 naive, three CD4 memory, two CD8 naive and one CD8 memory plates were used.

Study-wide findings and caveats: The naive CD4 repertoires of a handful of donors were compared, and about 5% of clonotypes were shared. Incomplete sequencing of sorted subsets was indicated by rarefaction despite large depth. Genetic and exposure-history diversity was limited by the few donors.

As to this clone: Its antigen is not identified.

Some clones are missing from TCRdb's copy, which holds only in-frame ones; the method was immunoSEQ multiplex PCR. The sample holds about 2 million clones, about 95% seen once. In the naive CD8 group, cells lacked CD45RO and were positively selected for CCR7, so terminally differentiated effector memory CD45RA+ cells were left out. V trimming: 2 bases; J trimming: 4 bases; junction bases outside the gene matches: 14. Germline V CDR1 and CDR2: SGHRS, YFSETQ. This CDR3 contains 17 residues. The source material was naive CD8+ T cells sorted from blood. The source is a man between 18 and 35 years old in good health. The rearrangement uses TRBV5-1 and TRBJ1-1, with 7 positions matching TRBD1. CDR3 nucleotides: TGCGCCAGCAGCTTTACGGGGAACAGGGGAGAAGGCACTGAAGCTTTCTTT. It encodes CASSFTGNRGEGTEAFF.